Below, 9 T cell receptor beta chains from the same sample are listed, as sequenced in a study of post-analysis software for immune sequencing data. Overall study results and limits: Five or six TRBV segments were significantly more frequent in patients than in controls. TRBV5-6, TRBV5-1 and TRBV20-1 were among these segments.

Presence of unique molecular identifiers characterized the TCR beta cDNA libraries. TCRdb ran MiXCR on the PCR reads and lists one entry per CDR3 protein. This sample yields 700,000 to 900,000 distinct CDR3 sequences, of which just over 45% are seen a single time; over 4.5% belongs to the top ten. Their antigens are not known. What was sequenced was blood. The receptors shown here come from a girl under 18 with multiple sclerosis.

To note about this clonotype: One end of the junction does not line up with germline, which may come from a read error. The chain has TRBV12-5 and TRBJ2-1; D uncertain. The CDR3 length is 15 residues. Germline V gene data show CDR1 as LGHNT and CDR2 as FRNRAP. This CDR3 reads CANGLVRVEINEQFF. CDR3 coding DNA: TGTGCTAATGGTTTAGTACGGGTTGAGATCAATGAGCAGTTCTTC.

This clonotype was found a few times. This sequence joins TRBV7-9 and TRBJ2-7, with a tentative D call TRBD2 (6 bases). The CDR3 is 15 residues long. Germline CDR1 and CDR2: SEHNR and FQNEAQ (reference sequence). V lost 5 bases, J lost 3 bases, and 17 bases lay in between. The CDR3 coding sequence is TGTGCCAGCAGCCCACCGGGACTCTCCAACTACGAGCAGTACTTC. Protein product: CASSPPGLSNYEQYF.

This clonotype was seen many times. The chain has TRBV4-3 and TRBJ2-7; 8 bases agree with TRBD2. The J segment lost 2 bases and the V segment lost 1 base, leaving 4 bases of the junction unmatched. The CDR3 has 15 residues. In germline, CDR1 is LGHNA, CDR2 YSLEER. The CDR3 here is CASSQGLAQTYEQYF. The CDR3 DNA follows: TGCGCCAGCAGCCAAGGACTAGCGCAGACCTACGAGCAGTACTTC.

The chain joins TRBV9 to TRBJ2-5, with TRBD2 as a possible D gene (6 bases). V gave up 3 bases and J gave up 2 bases, with 17 bases separating them. The CDR3 totals 16 residues. The germline V gene has CDR1 SGDLS and CDR2 YYNGEE. CDR3: CASSGGAWGGQETQYF. As DNA, the CDR3 is TGTGCCAGCAGCGGCGGGGCTTGGGGCGGACAAGAGACCCAGTACTTC. The variable domain in full, with the rest retrieved from reference TRBV9 and TRBJ2-5, is DSGVTQTPKHLITATGQRVTLRCSPRSGDLSVYWYQQSLDQGLQFLIQYYNGEERAKGNILERFSAQQFPDLHSELNLSSLELGDSALYFCASSGGAWGGQETQYFGPGTRLLVL.

This chain joins TRBV18 and TRBJ2-7, with a weak D call TRBD2 (6 bases). CDR1 is KGHSH and CDR2 is LQKENI in the germline V gene. With 1 base removed from V and 7 bases from J, the gap between germline ends came to 17 bases. CDR3 length: 15 residues. The CDR3, as DNA: TGTGCCAGCTCACCACGACGGGGGTCCCTGGTAGAGCAGTACTTC. It specifies CASSPRRGSLVEQYF.

This clonotype was observed a handful of times. CDR3 coding DNA: TGTGCCAGCAGAGGGAACAGGGAGAACACCGGGGAGCTGTTTTTT. It yields the protein CASRGNRENTGELFF. V gene TRBV11-1 combines with J gene TRBJ2-2; D possibly corresponds to TRBD1 (6 bases). Germline values: CDR1 SGHAT, CDR2 FQDESV (reference sequence). This CDR3 has 15 residues. Trimming took off 6 bases at V and 1 base at J, with 12 bases between the two ends.

V usage is TRBV7-2 and J usage is TRBJ1-2; tentatively, D is TRBD1 (6 bases). Germline V gives CDR1 SGHTA, CDR2 FQGNSA. The CDR3 runs 13 residues. Trimming shortened V by 6 bases and J by 7 bases, and 15 bases separated the two germline ends. The CDR3 here is CASRPFRDIGYTF. The CDR3 nucleotides are TGTGCCAGCAGACCCTTCCGGGACATTGGCTACACCTTC.

This clonotype was seen more than once but under ten times. J is TRBJ1-4 and V is TRBV29-1; 11 bases agree with TRBD1. CDR1 SQVTM and CDR2 ANQGSEA come from the germline V gene. The CDR3 spans 17 residues. V lost 3 bases, J lost 2 bases, and 8 bases stayed unmatched. CDR3 amino acids: CSVEPWTGGNTNEKLFF. CDR3 DNA: TGCAGCGTTGAGCCTTGGACAGGGGGCAACACTAATGAAAAACTGTTTTTT.

The chain recombines TRBV27 with TRBJ1-3; D remains ambiguous. Germline V gene lookup returns CDR1 MNHEY and CDR2 SMNVEV (reference sequence). The CDR3 sequence is 14 residues long. Trimming pared 6 bases from V and 4 bases from J, leaving 13 bases between. The CDR3 nucleotides are TGTGCCAGCAGCCGTTACCTGGACGGAAACACCATATATTTT. It encodes CASSRYLDGNTIYF.